A single TCR beta chain is shown here with its context. The antigen is unknown. This sample was taken from a study of post-analysis software for immune sequencing data. Background on the study: The courses of disease that were included comprised relapsing-remitting, secondary progressive and progressive-relapsing multiple sclerosis. Notes on the study in general: The F measure placed samples prepared in the same batch into strongly shared clusters. Multiple sclerosis patients showed significantly lower normalized Chao1 diversity than controls did. Compared with controls, patients had more of about five TRBV segments, including TRBV5-6, TRBV5-1 and TRBV20-1.

The library was made from cDNA and included unique molecular identifiers. T cells numbering roughly 1 to 10 million yielded cDNA molecules that totaled some 500,000. One entry per CDR3 protein, called by TCRdb with MiXCR from the PCR reads. The sample has 700,000 to 800,000 distinct CDR3 sequences, roughly 27% seen once; the top ten hold 0.5% to 0.6%. Germline V gene sequence: CDR1 MNHEY, CDR2 SVGAGI. The CDR3 loop spans 15 amino acids. V shed 6 bases and J shed 1 base, with 12 bases lying between them. The V call is TRBV6-5, the J call TRBJ1-4; D is unclear. The specimen sequenced was blood. This sequence originates from a girl aged 5 to 17 with multiple sclerosis. The CDR3 is CASRSPGGTNEKLFF. CDR3 bases: TGTGCCAGCAGGAGCCCCGGAGGAACTAATGAAAAACTGTTTTTT.